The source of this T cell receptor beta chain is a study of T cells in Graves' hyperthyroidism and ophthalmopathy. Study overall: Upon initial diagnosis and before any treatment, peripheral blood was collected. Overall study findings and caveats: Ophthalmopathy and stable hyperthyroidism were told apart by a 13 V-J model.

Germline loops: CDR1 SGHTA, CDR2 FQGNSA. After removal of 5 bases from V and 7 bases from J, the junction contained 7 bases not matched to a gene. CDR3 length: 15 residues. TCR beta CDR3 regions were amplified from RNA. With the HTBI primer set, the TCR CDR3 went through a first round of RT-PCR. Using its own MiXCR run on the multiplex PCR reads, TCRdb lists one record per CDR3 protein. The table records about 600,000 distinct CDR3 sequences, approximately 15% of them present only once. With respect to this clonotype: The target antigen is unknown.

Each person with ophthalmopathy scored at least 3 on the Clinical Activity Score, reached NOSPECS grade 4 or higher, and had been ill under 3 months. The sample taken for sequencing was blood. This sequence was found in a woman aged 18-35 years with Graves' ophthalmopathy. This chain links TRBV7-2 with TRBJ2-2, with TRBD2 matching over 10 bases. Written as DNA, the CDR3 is TGTGCCAGCAGCGCGAGCGGGAGGGGGGTCGGGGAGCTGTTTTTT. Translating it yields CASSASGRGVGELFF.